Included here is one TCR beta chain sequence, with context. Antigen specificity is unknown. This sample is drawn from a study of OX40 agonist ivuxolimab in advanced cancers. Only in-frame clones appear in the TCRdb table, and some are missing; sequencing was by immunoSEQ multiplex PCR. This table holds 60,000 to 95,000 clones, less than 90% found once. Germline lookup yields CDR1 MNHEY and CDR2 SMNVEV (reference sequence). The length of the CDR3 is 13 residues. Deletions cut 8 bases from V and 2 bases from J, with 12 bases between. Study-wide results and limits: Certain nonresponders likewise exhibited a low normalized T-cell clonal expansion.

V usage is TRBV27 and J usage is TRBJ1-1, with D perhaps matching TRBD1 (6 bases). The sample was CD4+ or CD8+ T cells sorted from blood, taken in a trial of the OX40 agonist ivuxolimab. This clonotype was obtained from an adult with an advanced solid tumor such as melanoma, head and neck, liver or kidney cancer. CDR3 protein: CASGYRVNTEAFF. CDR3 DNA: TGTGCCAGCGGATACAGGGTTAACACTGAAGCTTTCTTT.